Listed here are 4 T cell receptor beta chains from one sample, sequenced in a study of vaccination and CD4 T cells after COVID-19. With the Oncomine TCR Beta short-read assay, DNA from cultured CD4+ T cells was sequenced. TCRdb itself ran the PCR reads through MiXCR, one entry per CDR3 protein. The profile covers about 12,000 distinct CDR3 sequences, with roughly 32% appearing a single time and around 17% taken by the ten largest. These receptors have no known antigen. Treatment reported: roughly 10-day PBMC culture with coronavirus spike peptide pools or control peptides (ViraFEST assay). The sample was cultured CD4+ T cells from blood. The receptors originated from a human donor with COVID-19.

V gene TRBV7-2 combines with J gene TRBJ1-5; D remains unclear. Between the trimmed V and J ends, which lost 5 bases and 0 bases, there was a span of 8 bases. The CDR3 has 14 residues. Per germline, CDR1 SGHTA and CDR2 FQGNSA. The CDR3: CASSLHYSNQPQHF. The CDR3, as DNA: TGTGCCAGCAGCCTCCATTATAGCAATCAGCCCCAGCATTTT.

This chain links TRBV14 with TRBJ2-1; D ambiguous. Per the germline V gene, CDR1 is SGHDN and CDR2 is FVKESK. V was clipped by 10 bases and J by 7 bases, with 11 bases between them. This CDR3 is 11 amino acids long. Here the CDR3 DNA reads TGTGCCACCGTTTGGCCGAATGAGCAGTTCTTC. This translates into CATVWPNEQFF.

The sample holds one count of this clonotype. The CDR3 sequence is CASRLDRGLSGYTF. CDR3 DNA sequence: TGTGCCAGCAGACTGGATCGAGGGCTCAGTGGCTACACCTTC. This chain links TRBV2 with TRBJ1-2; the D is unclear. V shed 6 bases and J shed 7 bases, with 18 bases lying between them. CDR1 and CDR2 (germline): SNHLY, FYNNEI. CDR3 length: 14 amino acids.

The chain carries TRBV6-1 and TRBJ2-7; D not resolved. Germline CDR1 MNHNS, CDR2 SASEGT. This CDR3 contains 15 residues. Trimming cost V 6 bases and J 3 bases, with 18 bases left between them. The CDR3 nucleotides read TGTGCCAGCAGCCCGAGGACCATGCTAGGCTACGAGCAGTACTTC. It yields the protein CASSPRTMLGYEQYF.